The source of this TCR beta chain is a study of T cell responses to AZD1222 COVID-19 vaccine. General observations from the study: Increases in Spike-specific TCR breadth and depth were seen after two AZD1222 doses. None of the repertoires were sampled until the peak T cell response had passed. Donors skewed white British and female; clonal diversity was possibly underestimated.

Germline V lookup: CDR1 SGHTS, CDR2 YDEGEE. The CDR3 runs 17 residues. Between the trimmed V and J ends, which lost 1 base and 2 bases, there was a span of 18 bases. As to this clone: Its antigen is unidentified.

Sequencing was performed with immunoSEQ multiplex PCR; in TCRdb, only in-frame clones are kept and a portion is missing. The sample carries approximately 99,000 clones, approximately 89% recorded once. This receptor was identified in an adult in good health. Here the sequenced sample was peripheral blood, taken on day 0 of MenACWY control vaccination. This chain uses TRBV5-8 with TRBJ2-5; D perhaps matches TRBD1 (5 bases). The CDR3 here is CASSLYEGDSEQETQYF. The CDR3 nucleotides are TGTGCCAGCAGCTTGTATGAAGGAGACAGTGAACAAGAGACCCAGTACTTC.